This TCR beta chain was sequenced for a study of CD8+ T cells in alopecia areata (dated by TCRdb to between 2018 and 2020). Context from the whole study: Treated patients were enrolled in an open-label pilot trial of oral tofacitinib at 5 to 10 mg twice daily for moderate-to-severe alopecia areata. Patients on tofacitinib were biopsied at baseline and after 4 and 24 weeks of treatment, and several of the patients also had a later scalp biopsy. Tofacitinib was administered for 6 to 18 months, and 6 months of follow-up off drug were then conducted to assess delayed response and recurrence. Scalp clonality was compared across normal scalp (n=4), patchy alopecia areata scalp (n=8), and alopecia totalis/universalis scalp (n=8). Scalp tissue and sorted CD4+ and CD8+ peripheral blood T cells from patchy and totalis/universalis alopecia areata patients and from healthy controls were covered by human TCRbeta sequencing. TCRbeta CDR3 regions were amplified by immunoSEQ multiplex PCR using 35 Vbeta forward and 13 Jbeta reverse primers. High-throughput TCRbeta sequencing was used to examine T cell clonal expansion in alopecia areata in both the C3H/HeJ mouse model and human patients. RNA was obtained with the PAXgene miRNA kit for fixed scalp, the miRNeasy kit for PBMCs, and the RNeasy kit for mouse skin. Broad study findings and their caveats: Compared with normal scalp, lesional scalp had higher clonality and more expanded CD8+ clones, particularly in alopecia totalis/universalis, a pattern that suggests antigenic drive. Scalp TCR repertoire analysis is complicated because resident alphabeta T cells in normal human skin are also sequenced, whereas mouse skin is dominated by gammadelta T cells. Shared TCR sequences between patients were less evident than in mice, which may be partly attributable to HLA diversity in the patient population.

Concerning this clone itself: No antigen is known for it. Nothing much larger sits one base from this clone, and base qualities are not available.

The time point label on this specimen signifies: baseline before oral tofacitinib. Peripheral blood and lesional scalp punch biopsies were obtained from patients with alopecia areata. PBMCs were isolated by density centrifugation and stained for CD3, CD4 and CD8, and CD4+ and CD8+ T cells were sorted on a FACSAria. The germline V gene supplies CDR1 SGHRS and CDR2 YFSETQ. Relative to germline, V is 6 bases shorter and J is 0 bases shorter, with 10 bases between their ends. The CDR3, from cysteine to phenylalanine, totals 14 residues. Solely the CDR3 DNA is kept, with 42 bases framed from the first base. The receptor library was made with the immunoSEQ multiplex PCR assay. RNA was extracted from all samples and reverse transcribed into cDNA, which served as template for TCR sequencing. SuperScript III was used for first-strand cDNA synthesis, primed with a 2:1 mix of oligo-dT and random hexamers. Amplification bias was assessed with a synthetic immune receptor repertoire, and residual bias was removed computationally. Per the source publication's procedure: Raw reads were preprocessed for error removal, and CDR3 was defined according to IMGT conventions as running from the conserved cysteine to phenylalanine. Clonality was computed by normalizing Shannon entropy by log2 of the number of productive unique TCRs and subtracting the result from 1. Scalp TCRbeta sequences were cross-referenced with sorted blood CD4 and CD8 repertoires so that the CD4 or CD8 identity of scalp clones could be inferred. TCRdb retrieved this table from immuneACCESS and kept in-frame rearrangements only. Not all clones are present; in checked studies, unresolved V genes account for under half, and no reason is known for the remainder. That table furnishes V, J and clone size, whereas the DNA furnished D and trimming. Recorded for this sample are around 200,000 clones; roughly 65% of them occurred a single time. The ten largest account for 1.7% of the sample.

The starting material was CD4+ T cells sorted from blood, obtained at week 0. The sequence was collected from a human donor with alopecia areata. The chain employs TRBV5-1 and TRBJ2-1; the D gene cannot be named for sure. The nucleotide sequence is given as TGCGCCAGCATGGGCACCGTCTCCTACAATGAGCAGTTCTTC. This gives the protein CASMGTVSYNEQFF.